This TCR beta chain was documented in a study of blood T cells in healthy people across ages. This clonotype was recorded a few times. The CDR3 runs 14 residues. V gave up 8 bases and J gave up 0 bases, with 14 bases separating them. Primers used in a second PCR of about 6 to 11 cycles were a sample-barcoded 5' primer and a J-beta primer mix. TCRdb ran MiXCR on the 5' RACE reads and lists one entry per CDR3 protein. This table holds about 780,000 distinct CDR3 sequences, roughly 24% found once. These data were likewise used in another study, on T cells of mothers and their children.

Source material: blood. The sequence was obtained from a boy aged 10-17 years in good health. The chain uses TRBV12-3 or TRBV12-4 and TRBJ2-7, with a tentative D call TRBD2 (6 bases). The DNA for the CDR3 is TGTGCCAGCGGCCGGGAGCCACCCTCCTACGAGCAGTACTTC. Residues: CASGREPPSYEQYF.